The 12 T cell receptor beta chains below were found in one sample sequenced in a study of cytomegalovirus exposure and HLA in healthy donors. The PCR ran on 60 Vbeta and 13 Jbeta primers. Assay: immunoSEQ multiplex PCR; the TCRdb copy retains only in-frame clones and omits some. The sample has some 140,000 clones; over 75% are singletons. Sequenced: PBMCs. All receptors come from a woman between 50 and 59 years old in good health and CMV-seropositive.

Worth noting for this clone: Other DNA sequences of this sample code for an identical CDR3. The chain carries TRBV28 and TRBJ1-4, with D possibly being TRBD1 (5 bases). The V gene's germline CDR1 is MDHEN and CDR2 SYDVKM. The CDR3 runs to 12 residues. Trimming removed 3 bases at V and 10 bases at J, with 9 bases between. CDR3 in amino acids: CASSFQGGKLFF. As DNA, the CDR3 is TGTGCCAGCAGTTTTCAGGGAGGAAAACTGTTTTTT.

This clone was seen only once. CDR3 nucleotide sequence: TGCAGCGTTGCCAGGGGAGTTATGGGGAACACTGAAGCTTTCTTT. It specifies CSVARGVMGNTEAFF. V usage is TRBV29-1 and J usage is TRBJ1-1; D might be TRBD1 (6 bases). This CDR3 comprises 15 residues. Trimming took 4 bases from V and 1 from J, leaving 16 bases between them. CDR1 and CDR2 from the germline V gene are SQVTM and ANQGSEA.

The rearrangement uses TRBV6-6 and TRBJ1-2, with D tentatively TRBD1 (5 bases). This CDR3 has 13 amino acids. V was shortened by 2 bases and J by 8 bases, with 12 bases between the two germline ends. CDR1 is MNHNY, CDR2 SVGAGI, per germline (reference sequence). The CDR3 loop reads CASSYAPGGGYTF. DNA for the CDR3: TGTGCCAGCAGTTACGCCCCCGGGGGAGGCTACACCTTC.

This clone was seen once. The gene calls are TRBV6-1 and TRBJ1-1; perhaps TRBD1 as D (5 bases). The CDR3 consists of 14 residues. Germline V gene lookup returns CDR1 MNHNS and CDR2 SASEGT. Trimming removed 2 bases from V and 6 bases from J, with 13 bases in between. The chain's CDR3 is CASSERGRASEAFF. The CDR3 DNA reads TGTGCCAGCAGTGAAAGGGGCAGGGCGTCTGAAGCTTTCTTT.

The rearrangement uses TRBV4-1 and TRBJ1-4; 10 positions agree with TRBD1. CDR3 length: 20 amino acids. The trim removed 4 bases at V and 3 bases at J, leaving 17 bases unmatched. CDR1 is MGHRA, CDR2 YSYEKL, per germline. CDR3 bases: TGCGCCAGCAGCCGGCCCCCAGGGACAGGGGTCCGAGCGGCTAATGAAAAACTGTTTTTT. Translation: CASSRPPGTGVRAANEKLFF.

This clone was observed a few times. This chain joins TRBV6-1 and TRBJ2-2; TRBD1 might be the D (5 bases). V was shortened by 3 bases and J by 3 bases, with 5 bases between the two germline ends. Germline V CDR1 and CDR2: MNHNS, SASEGT. This CDR3 is 13 amino acids long. As DNA, the CDR3 is TGTGCCAGCAGTGACAGGGACACCGGGGAGCTGTTTTTT. Translated, it gives CASSDRDTGELFF.

A word on this clone: The junction shows a germline mismatch at one end, possibly a read error. The DNA of the CDR3 is TGTGCTAGCAGCTTAGACCAGCGGGGGGGCACCGGGGAGCTGTTTTTT. Its protein product is CASSLDQRGGTGELFF. The gene calls are TRBV7-7 and TRBJ2-2; TRBD2 aligns across 10 bases. Germline V gene lookup returns CDR1 SSHAT and CDR2 FNYEAQ (reference sequence). The length of the CDR3 is 16 residues.

In DNA form, the CDR3 reads TGTGCCAGCAGTCACCTGACTAGTGCTGGTACAGATACGCAGTATTTT. It is translated as CASSHLTSAGTDTQYF. The chain combines TRBV27 with TRBJ2-3; possible D gene TRBD2, 6 bases. V was shortened by 5 bases and J by 3 bases, with 18 bases between the two germline ends. This CDR3 has 16 amino acids. Germline loops: CDR1 MNHEY, CDR2 SMNVEV (reference sequence).

The chain joins TRBV5-1 to TRBJ1-4, with D hard to call. The CDR3 has 13 amino acids. V was shortened by 7 bases and J by 6 bases, with 13 bases between the two germline ends. Germline V gene sequence: CDR1 SGHRS, CDR2 YFSETQ. The CDR3 DNA reads as TGCGCCAGCCGCTCCGGGTCTGATGAAAAACTGTTTTTT. Protein sequence: CASRSGSDEKLFF.

The rearrangement links TRBV6-5 to TRBJ2-5; 7 nucleotides match TRBD1. With the DNA end fitting TRBJ2-7 better, the J assignment may be wrong. The CDR3 runs 14 residues. Germline V lookup: CDR1 MNHEY, CDR2 SVGAGI. The CDR3 loop reads CASSLGDSNYEQYF. CDR3 nucleotide sequence: TGTGCCAGCAGCCTAGGGGACAGCAACTACGAGCAGTACTTC.

The chain recombines TRBV10-3 with TRBJ2-7; TRBD2 is a possible D gene (6 bases). The CDR3 contains 11 residues. Germline CDR1 reads ENHRY; CDR2 reads SYGVKD. Deletions cut 4 bases from V and 5 bases from J, with 6 bases between. The CDR3 reads CAISGGDEQYF. DNA of the CDR3: TGTGCCATCAGTGGGGGGGACGAGCAGTACTTC.

The CDR3: CAISGTSGPPKEQFF. CDR3 sequence (DNA): TGTGCCATCAGTGGGACTAGCGGCCCCCCAAAAGAGCAGTTCTTC. V gene TRBV10-3 combines with J gene TRBJ2-1; 10 nucleotides agree with TRBD2. V gave up 4 bases and J gave up 10 bases; unmatched junction bases: 10. The germline V gene has CDR1 ENHRY and CDR2 SYGVKD. The CDR3 is 15 amino acids.